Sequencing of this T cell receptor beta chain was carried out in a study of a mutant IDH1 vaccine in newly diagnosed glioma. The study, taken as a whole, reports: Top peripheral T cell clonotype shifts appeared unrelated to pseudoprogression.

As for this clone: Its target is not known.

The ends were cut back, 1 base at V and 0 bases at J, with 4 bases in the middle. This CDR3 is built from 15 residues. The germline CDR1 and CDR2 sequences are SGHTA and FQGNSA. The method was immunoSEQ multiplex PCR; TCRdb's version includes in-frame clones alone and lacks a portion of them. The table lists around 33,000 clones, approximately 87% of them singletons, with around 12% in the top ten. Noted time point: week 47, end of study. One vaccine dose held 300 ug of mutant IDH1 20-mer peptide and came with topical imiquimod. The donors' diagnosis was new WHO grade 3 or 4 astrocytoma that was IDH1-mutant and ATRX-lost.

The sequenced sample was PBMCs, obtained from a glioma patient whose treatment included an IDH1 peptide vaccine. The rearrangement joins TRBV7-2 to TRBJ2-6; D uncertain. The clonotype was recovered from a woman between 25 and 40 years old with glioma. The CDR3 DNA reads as TGTGCCAGCAGCTTAGGGACCTCTGGGGCCAACGTCCTGACTTTC. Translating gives CASSLGTSGANVLTF. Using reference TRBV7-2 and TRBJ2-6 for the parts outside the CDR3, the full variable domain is GAGVSQSPSNKVTEKGKDVELRCDPISGHTALYWYRQSLGQGLEFLIYFQGNSAPDKSGLPSDRFSAERTGGSVSTLTIQRTQQEDSAVYLCASSLGTSGANVLTFGAGSRLTVL.